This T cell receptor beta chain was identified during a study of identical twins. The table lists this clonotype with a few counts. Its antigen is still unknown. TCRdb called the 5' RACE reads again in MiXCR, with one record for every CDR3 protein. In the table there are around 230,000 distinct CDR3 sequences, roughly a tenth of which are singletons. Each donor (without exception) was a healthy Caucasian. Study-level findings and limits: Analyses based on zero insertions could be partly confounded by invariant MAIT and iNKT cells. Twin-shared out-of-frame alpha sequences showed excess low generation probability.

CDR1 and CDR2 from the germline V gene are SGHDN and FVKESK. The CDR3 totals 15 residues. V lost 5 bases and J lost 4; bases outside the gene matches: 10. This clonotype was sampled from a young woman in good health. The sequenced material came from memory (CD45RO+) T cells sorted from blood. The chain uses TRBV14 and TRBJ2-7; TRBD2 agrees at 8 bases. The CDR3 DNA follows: TGTGCCAGCAGCTACCGTTCTAGCGGGCGTTACGAGCAGTACTTC. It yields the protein CASSYRSSGRYEQYF. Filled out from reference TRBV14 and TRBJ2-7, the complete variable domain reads EAGVTQFPSHSVIEKGQTVTLRCDPISGHDNLYWYRRVMGKEIKFLLHFVKESKQDESGMPNNRFLAERTGGTYSTLKVQPAELEDSGVYFCASSYRSSGRYEQYFGPGTRLTVT.